These 26 T cell receptor beta chains originate from one sample sequenced in a study of blood T cell repertoires in COVID-19. Clones were sequenced by immunoSEQ multiplex PCR, and TCRdb holds only the in-frame ones, with some missing. Here the sample spans 120,000 or so clones, around 82% being singletons. Source material: peripheral blood. The receptors come from a man younger than 40 with COVID-19, enrolled during active disease.

The chain carries TRBV5-1 and TRBJ2-3, with 14 bases lining up with TRBD2. The CDR3 totals 16 residues. Germline loops: CDR1 SGHRS, CDR2 YFSETQ. V gave up 4 bases and J gave up 1 base; unmatched junction bases: 2. CDR3 loop: CASSPGLAGGTDTQYF. The CDR3 region has the DNA TGCGCCAGCAGCCCGGGACTAGCGGGGGGCACAGATACGCAGTATTTT.

The chain carries TRBV18 and TRBJ2-5; D is undetermined. Germline V lookup: CDR1 KGHSH, CDR2 LQKENI. The CDR3 has 12 amino acids. Trimming removed 3 bases at V and 2 bases at J, with 4 bases between. In DNA form, the CDR3 reads TGTGCCAGCTCACCCCAGCAAGAGACCCAGTACTTC. Encoded protein: CASSPQQETQYF. Filled out from reference TRBV18 and TRBJ2-5, the complete variable domain reads NAGVMQNPRHLVRRRGQEARLRCSPMKGHSHVYWYRQLPEEGLKFMVYLQKENIIDESGMPKERFSAEFPKEGPSILRIQQVVRGDSAAYFCASSPQQETQYFGPGTRLLVL.

The V and J genes are TRBV23-1 and TRBJ1-1; TRBD1 matches 9 bases. TRBV23-1 has ORF status, its function being uncertain. Trimming removed 2 bases from V and 5 bases from J; junction bases left unmatched: 18. The CDR3 runs 19 residues. The CDR3 DNA follows: TGCGCCAGCAGTCAACCAGGCCCCCCCCTTAACAGGGGGCGGACTGAAGCTTTCTTT. Amino acids: CASSQPGPPLNRGRTEAFF.

The chain is built from TRBV19 and TRBJ1-1, with 8 bases aligning to TRBD1. The CDR3 contains 14 residues. The V gene's germline CDR1 is LNHDA and CDR2 SQIVND (reference sequence). Germline trimming cut 7 bases from V and 4 bases from J; bases unmatched to any gene: 8. The CDR3 spells CASTGGVQSTEAFF. The CDR3, as DNA: TGTGCCAGTACAGGGGGCGTTCAAAGCACTGAAGCTTTCTTT.

The CDR3 is CASSQGRAGIDSPLHF. DNA for the CDR3: TGTGCCAGCAGCCAAGGAAGGGCAGGGATCGATTCACCCCTCCACTTT. The chain has TRBV3-1 (or the pseudogene TRBV3-2) and TRBJ1-6; maybe TRBD1 (5 bases). V was shortened by 1 base and J by 8 bases, with 15 bases between the two germline ends. The CDR3 length is 16 residues. The germline CDR1 and CDR2 sequences are LGHDT and YNNKEL (reference sequence).

The rearrangement links TRBV11-3 to TRBJ2-7, with D possibly TRBD2 on 6 matching bases. The CDR3 spans 14 residues. CDR1 is SGHNT and CDR2 is YENEEA in the germline V gene. The V gene lost 2 bases and the J gene lost 2 bases, with 10 bases spanning the gap. CDR3 amino acids: CASSLRDFPYEQYF. The CDR3 DNA is TGTGCCAGCAGCTTAAGGGACTTTCCCTACGAGCAGTACTTC.

The table lists this clone with a few counts. V and J are TRBV28 and TRBJ1-2; 9 nucleotides line up with TRBD1. Unmatched junction bases numbered 14, after V lost 3 bases and J lost 0 bases. From germline, CDR1 is MDHEN and CDR2 SYDVKM. The CDR3 consists of 19 residues. CDR3 protein: CASSFSPRQGEWANYGYTF. The CDR3 nucleotides read TGTGCCAGCAGTTTTTCCCCCCGACAGGGGGAGTGGGCTAACTATGGCTACACCTTC.

This clone was found a few times. This chain joins TRBV21-1 and TRBJ2-7; the DNA was not used to check the table's D call, TRBD2. TRBV21-1 is listed as a pseudogene. CDR3 length: 14 residues. DNA for the CDR3: TGTGCCAGCAGCGGGGGACTAGCGGGAGACGAGCAGTACTTC. Protein product: CASSGGLAGDEQYF.

The chain employs TRBV6-5 and TRBJ2-3; 12 nucleotides line up with TRBD1. Trimming cost V 0 bases and J 7 bases; bases outside gene matches: 2. CDR1 MNHEY and CDR2 SVGAGI come from the germline V gene. The CDR3 contains 15 residues. The DNA of the CDR3 is TGTGCCAGCAGTTACTCCGGGACAGGGGGCCATACGCAGTATTTT. This translates into CASSYSGTGGHTQYF.

V usage is TRBV4-3 and J usage is TRBJ2-5; no definite D call. The CDR3 length is 14 residues. Germline lookup yields CDR1 LGHNA and CDR2 YSLEER. V lost 0 bases to trimming and J lost 4 bases, with 9 bases between them. The DNA for the CDR3 is TGCGCCAGCAGCCAAGACTTGCGACTAGAGACCCAGTACTTC. As protein: CASSQDLRLETQYF.

The V gene is TRBV7-2, the J gene TRBJ1-5; 7 bases align to TRBD1. Germline assignment: CDR1 SGHTA and CDR2 FQGNSA. Trimming took 4 bases from V and 5 from J; bases not matched to a gene: 11. This CDR3 spans 16 amino acids. CDR3 in DNA: TGTGCCAGCAGCTGGGGAAGAGGGGACAGACATCAGCCCCAGCATTTT. Amino acid sequence: CASSWGRGDRHQPQHF.

This clone was seen once. V usage is TRBV2 and J usage is TRBJ2-7; tentatively, D is TRBD2 (6 bases). The CDR3 covers 13 residues. Trimming took 10 bases from V and 4 from J, leaving 17 bases between them. Looked up from germline, CDR1 is SNHLY and CDR2 is FYNNEI. The CDR3 spells CATSFGSFYEQYF. The CDR3 nucleotides are TGTGCCACATCTTTCGGGAGTTTTTACGAGCAGTACTTC.

By frequency in the sample, this clone is medium-sized. The rearrangement links TRBV30 to TRBJ2-1, with 11 bases fitting TRBD2. This CDR3 is built from 14 residues. Germline lookup yields CDR1 GTSNPN and CDR2 SVGIG (reference sequence). V shed 3 bases and J 8 bases; nucleotides not matched to a gene: 6. The CDR3 spells CAWSGVSGGDEQFF. CDR3 nucleotides: TGTGCCTGGAGCGGTGTTAGCGGGGGGGATGAGCAGTTCTTC.

The chain has TRBV5-5 and TRBJ1-5, with D unresolved. Looked up from germline, CDR1 is SGHKS and CDR2 is YYEKEE (reference sequence). V dropped 6 bases and J dropped 5 bases, with 18 bases sitting between them. The CDR3 length is 15 residues. Written as DNA, the CDR3 is TGTGCCAGCACCCTGGGCGGACTGAAAGATCAGCCCCAGCATTTT. It encodes CASTLGGLKDQPQHF.

The chain joins TRBV30 to TRBJ1-5; D gene unclear. Per germline, CDR1 GTSNPN and CDR2 SVGIG (reference sequence). The CDR3 is made up of 14 amino acids. Trimming stripped 0 bases from V and 2 bases from J, with 8 bases between. For the CDR3, the DNA is TGTGCCTGGAGTGTGGACTTCGGCAATCAGCCCCAGCATTTT. Its translation: CAWSVDFGNQPQHF.

This sequence joins TRBV5-1 and TRBJ1-5; 8 nucleotides match TRBD1. The CDR3 length is 15 residues. The ends lost 0 bases at V and 7 bases at J; junction bases unmatched: 6. Germline V CDR1 and CDR2: SGHRS, YFSETQ. CDR3 sequence (DNA): TGCGCCAGCAGCTTGGGCCCAGGGGGCCAGCAGCCCCAGCATTTT. Its translation: CASSLGPGGQQPQHF.

As regards this clone: Germline is not matched at one junction end, which may reflect a read error. The chain uses TRBV5-1 and TRBJ2-1; 10 nucleotides line up with TRBD2. The CDR3 covers 15 residues. The V gene's germline CDR1 is SGHRS and CDR2 YFSETQ. CDR3 sequence: CASSLESGGVYEQFF. The CDR3 DNA reads TGCGCCAGCAGTTTGGAGAGCGGGGGGGTCTATGAGCAGTTCTTC.

This chain links TRBV6-5 with TRBJ2-7, with 8 bases matching TRBD2. This CDR3 comprises 12 residues. Per germline, CDR1 MNHEY and CDR2 SVGAGI. With 8 bases clipped from V and 5 bases from J, the junction kept 5 bases outside the gene matches. The CDR3 nucleotides read TGTGCCAGCCGGGAGGGAACCCACGAGCAGTACTTC. Translating it yields CASREGTHEQYF.

This chain links TRBV10-3 with TRBJ1-5, with 7 bases identical to TRBD1. Trimming removed 6 bases from V and 4 bases from J; junction bases left unmatched: 3. The V gene's germline CDR1 is ENHRY and CDR2 SYGVKD. The CDR3 covers 13 residues. The CDR3 loop reads CAIRGGANQPQHF. In DNA, the CDR3 is TGTGCCATCAGAGGGGGCGCGAATCAGCCCCAGCATTTT.

The rearrangement links TRBV30 to TRBJ1-4, with D possibly being TRBD1 (5 bases). V was pared by 2 bases and J by 8 bases, with 15 bases between. Per germline, CDR1 GTSNPN and CDR2 SVGIG (reference sequence). CDR3 length equals 14 residues. The CDR3 DNA reads as TGTGCCTGGAGTATGAGGGCGGGGGAAGAAAAACTGTTTTTT. The encoded protein is CAWSMRAGEEKLFF.

This chain links TRBV4-2 with TRBJ1-1; D not certain. The CDR3 sequence is 15 residues long. V was shortened by 1 base and J by 5 bases, with 14 bases between the two germline ends. CDR1 and CDR2 (germline): LGHNA, YNFKEQ. CDR3 residues: CASSQVNEGRTEAFF. CDR3 DNA: TGTGCCAGCAGCCAAGTGAATGAGGGTCGTACTGAAGCTTTCTTT.

This clone came up once. The rearrangement joins TRBV28 to TRBJ1-6; unclear D gene. Trimming pared 6 bases from V and 5 bases from J, leaving 11 bases between. Germline V gene sequence: CDR1 MDHEN, CDR2 SYDVKM. The CDR3 extends over 14 amino acids. The CDR3 here is CASRPSGNNSPLHF. CDR3 sequence (DNA): TGTGCCAGCAGGCCCTCGGGGAATAATTCACCCCTCCACTTT.

This chain uses TRBV28 with TRBJ2-1; 9 positions agree with TRBD2. The CDR3 is 15 residues long. J was trimmed by 4 bases and V by 5 bases; bases with no gene match: 6. CDR1 and CDR2 (germline): MDHEN, SYDVKM. CDR3 bases: TGTGCCAGCAGTCCGTTGCGGGAGGGGTACAATGAGCAGTTCTTC. Amino acid sequence: CASSPLREGYNEQFF.

This clone was recorded a few times. J is TRBJ2-1 and V is TRBV27, with TRBD2 matching 8 bases. V gave up 5 bases and J gave up 0 bases; unmatched junction bases: 3. Germline V CDR1 and CDR2: MNHEY, SMNVEV (reference sequence). The CDR3 sequence is 15 residues long. The CDR3: CASSALAGSYNEQFF. Here the CDR3 DNA reads TGTGCCAGCAGTGCCCTAGCGGGCTCCTACAATGAGCAGTTCTTC.

The rearrangement uses TRBV4-2 and TRBJ1-6, with a weak D call TRBD1 (6 bases). This CDR3 is 17 amino acids long. The germline V and J ends were trimmed by 1 base and 2 bases, with 12 bases remaining between them. Germline V CDR1 and CDR2: LGHNA, YNFKEQ. CDR3 nucleotide sequence: TGTGCCAGCAGCCAAGCGGCCCAGGGGACCTATAATTCACCCCTCCACTTT. It specifies CASSQAAQGTYNSPLHF.

The chain joins TRBV30 to TRBJ2-1; D remains unclear. CDR3 length: 15 residues. The ends were cut back, 1 base at V and 4 bases at J, with 14 bases in the middle. The germline gives CDR1 GTSNPN, CDR2 SVGIG (reference sequence). The CDR3 reads CAWSGVAVEYNEQFF. The CDR3 DNA reads TGTGCCTGGAGTGGGGTGGCGGTCGAATACAATGAGCAGTTCTTC. Full variable domain (outside the CDR3, taken from reference TRBV30 and TRBJ2-1): SQTIHQWPATLVQPVGSPLSLECTVEGTSNPNLYWYRQAAGRGLQLLFYSVGIGQISSEVPQNLSASRPQDRQFILSSKKLLLSDSGFYLCAWSGVAVEYNEQFFGPGTRLTVL.